This entry lists 26 T cell receptor beta chains sequenced from one sample in a study of blood T cell repertoires in COVID-19. Some clones are missing from TCRdb's copy, which holds only in-frame ones; the method was immunoSEQ multiplex PCR. The table lists about 58,000 clones, 85% to 90% of them singletons. Sequenced input: peripheral blood. The receptors derive from a man aged 60-69 years with acute or convalescent COVID-19.

The gene calls are TRBV6-6 and TRBJ2-3, with 10 positions matching TRBD2. CDR1 and CDR2 from the germline V gene are MNHNY and SVGAGI (reference sequence). The CDR3 contains 16 residues. Germline trimming cut 5 bases from V and 2 bases from J; bases unmatched to any gene: 7. CDR3 nucleotide sequence: TGTGCCAGCAGTCGCGTAGCGGGAGGAGACACAGATACGCAGTATTTT. Protein product: CASSRVAGGDTDTQYF.

The chain employs TRBV2 and TRBJ2-1, with 13 bases that match TRBD2. The germline V gene has CDR1 SNHLY and CDR2 FYNNEI. There are 22 residues in the CDR3. V dropped 3 bases and J dropped 0; count of bases not matched to a gene: 17. The CDR3 DNA reads TGTGCCAGCAGTGAGGGGGGGACTAGCGGGACCTTGGTCCCCAGCTCCTACAATGAGCAGTTCTTC. Translated, it gives CASSEGGTSGTLVPSSYNEQFF.

The J gene is TRBJ1-1, the V gene TRBV5-1, with D maybe TRBD1 (6 bases). The V gene's germline CDR1 is SGHRS and CDR2 YFSETQ. This CDR3 is built from 15 residues. Between the trimmed V and J ends, which lost 0 bases and 7 bases, there was a span of 16 bases. The CDR3 here is CASSLDHRGIGEAFF. In nucleotides, the CDR3 is TGCGCCAGCAGCTTGGACCATAGGGGGATCGGTGAAGCTTTCTTT.

The V call is TRBV28, the J call TRBJ2-1; TRBD2 matches at 8 bases. J was trimmed by 9 bases and V by 5 bases; bases with no gene match: 9. Germline V gene sequence: CDR1 MDHEN, CDR2 SYDVKM. The CDR3 runs 14 residues. The CDR3 coding sequence is TGTGCCAGCAGTCCGGGACTAGTTATGGCTGAGCAGTTCTTC. Translated, it gives CASSPGLVMAEQFF.

The genes are TRBV2 and TRBJ1-2, with TRBD1 matching over 8 bases. Trimming at V came to 7 bases and at J to 10 bases, leaving 5 bases not matched to a gene. Germline-derived CDR1 and CDR2 are SNHLY and FYNNEI. CDR3 length equals 11 residues. CDR3 DNA sequence: TGTGCCAGCAAGGACAGGGATGACTACACCTTC. It translates to CASKDRDDYTF.

The rearrangement joins TRBV12-3 or TRBV12-4 to TRBJ1-1, with 7 bases aligning to TRBD1. The CDR3 spans 13 residues. Trimming at V came to 6 bases and at J to 0 bases, leaving 1 base not matched to a gene. The CDR3, as DNA: TGTGCCAGCAGAACAGGGGTGAACACTGAAGCTTTCTTT. Protein product: CASRTGVNTEAFF.

The chain recombines TRBV30 with TRBJ2-1, with 9 bases lining up with TRBD1. Losses at the gene ends were 4 bases for V and 0 bases for J; bases not matched to a gene: 10. The CDR3 runs 17 residues. Germline V gene data show CDR1 as GTSNPN and CDR2 as SVGIG (reference sequence). CDR3 in DNA: TGTGCCTGGACCCCCGGGACAGGGACGGGCTCCTACAATGAGCAGTTCTTC. Its protein is CAWTPGTGTGSYNEQFF. The full variable domain, with the rest looked up from reference TRBV30 and TRBJ2-1, is SQTIHQWPATLVQPVGSPLSLECTVEGTSNPNLYWYRQAAGRGLQLLFYSVGIGQISSEVPQNLSASRPQDRQFILSSKKLLLSDSGFYLCAWTPGTGTGSYNEQFFGPGTRLTVL.

The chain carries TRBV15 and TRBJ1-2, with 7 bases matching TRBD1. Per germline, CDR1 LNHNV and CDR2 YYDKDF (reference sequence). Trimming cost V 5 bases and J 4 bases; bases outside gene matches: 4. CDR3 length: 13 residues. CDR3 in amino acids: CATSRGGSYGYTF. DNA of the CDR3: TGTGCCACCAGCCGAGGGGGCAGCTATGGCTACACCTTC. Together with reference TRBV15 and TRBJ1-2, the CDR3 gives the full variable domain: DAMVIQNPRYQVTQFGKPVTLSCSQTLNHNVMYWYQQKSSQAPKLLFHYYDKDFNNEADTPDNFQSRRPNTSFCFLDIRSPGLGDTAMYLCATSRGGSYGYTFGSGTRLTVV.

The chain employs TRBV3-1 (or the pseudogene TRBV3-2) and TRBJ2-3, with 11 positions matching TRBD2. After removal of 4 bases from V and 10 bases from J, the junction contained 4 bases not matched to a gene. Germline lookup yields CDR1 LGHDT and CDR2 YNNKEL (reference sequence). This CDR3 contains 13 residues. The CDR3: CASSLGTSGSQYF. The CDR3 DNA sequence: TGTGCCAGCAGCCTCGGGACTAGCGGATCGCAGTATTTT.

The V gene is TRBV3-1 (or the pseudogene TRBV3-2), the J gene TRBJ2-1; D is uncertain. Germline V lookup: CDR1 LGHDT, CDR2 YNNKEL (reference sequence). Trimming left V 4 bases short and J 10 bases short, with 11 bases between. This CDR3 is 12 amino acids long. CDR3 coding DNA: TGTGCCAGCAGCCCCCGCTCCGGGGAGCAGTTCTTC. It specifies CASSPRSGEQFF.

The CDR3 loop is CASSSASGSSTDTQYF. The DNA for the CDR3 is TGTGCCAGCAGTTCCGCTAGCGGGTCGAGCACAGATACGCAGTATTTT. The chain recombines TRBV6-2 or TRBV6-3 with TRBJ2-3; 8 positions agree with TRBD2. From germline, CDR1 is MNHEY and CDR2 SVGEGT. Trimming removed 4 bases from V and 0 bases from J; junction bases left unmatched: 6. CDR3 size: 16 residues.

The chain joins TRBV6-5 to TRBJ2-5, with a possible D match to TRBD2 (5 bases). Germline V lookup: CDR1 MNHEY, CDR2 SVGAGI. CDR3 size: 14 residues. Trimming took off 0 bases at V and 5 bases at J, with 10 bases between the two ends. As DNA, the CDR3 is TGTGCCAGCAGTTACTCCGGGATGGCGGAGACCCAGTACTTC. Translating gives CASSYSGMAETQYF.

DNA of the CDR3: TGTGCCACCAGTGATCGACAGGGTGAGGATCAGCCCCAGCATTTT. This sequence encodes CATSDRQGEDQPQHF. The J gene is TRBJ1-5, the V gene TRBV24-1; 7 bases align to TRBD1. V was clipped by 3 bases and J by 5 bases; unmatched bases: 6. From germline, CDR1 is KGHDR and CDR2 SFDVKD. The CDR3 is 15 amino acids.

The gene calls are TRBV7-9 and TRBJ1-1; D is ambiguous. Per the germline V gene, CDR1 is SEHNR and CDR2 is FQNEAQ (reference sequence). Trimming pared 3 bases from V and 11 bases from J, leaving 22 bases between. This CDR3 has 15 residues. The DNA for the CDR3 is TGTGCCAGCAGCTTCTCTTCACGAAAGACATCGCCGGCTTTCTTT. Its protein is CASSFSSRKTSPAFF. Full variable domain (rest looked up from reference TRBV7-9 and TRBJ1-1): DTGVSQNPRHKITKRGQNVTFRCDPISEHNRLYWYRQTLGQGPEFLTYFQNEAQLEKSRLLSDRFSAERPKGSFSTLEIQRTEQGDSAMYLCASSFSSRKTSPAFFGQGTRLTVV.

The chain employs TRBV14 and TRBJ2-1; D might be TRBD1 (5 bases). Trimming stripped 1 base from V and 4 bases from J, with 11 bases between. The CDR3 spans 15 residues. Germline CDR1 reads SGHDN; CDR2 reads FVKESK. CDR3 sequence (DNA): TGTGCCAGCAGCCAAGTGACAGATTCATACAATGAGCAGTTCTTC. Amino acids: CASSQVTDSYNEQFF.

The chain uses TRBV2 and TRBJ2-7, with D hard to call. Trimming stripped 7 bases from V and 3 bases from J, with 16 bases between. The CDR3 runs to 14 residues. CDR1 is SNHLY, CDR2 FYNNEI, per germline. The CDR3 here is CASMKDVSYYEQYF. The CDR3 coding sequence is TGTGCCAGCATGAAAGATGTTTCCTACTACGAGCAGTACTTC.

A single count supports this clone. The genes are TRBV9 and TRBJ2-1, with a tentative D call TRBD1 (6 bases). Germline V gene sequence: CDR1 SGDLS, CDR2 YYNGEE. The CDR3 runs 15 residues. Deletions cut 4 bases from V and 3 bases from J, with 14 bases between. The CDR3: CASSSLDRNYNEQFF. The DNA of the CDR3 is TGTGCCAGCAGCTCCCTGGACAGAAACTACAATGAGCAGTTCTTC.

This chain connects TRBV7-9 to TRBJ1-1, with D tentatively TRBD1 (6 bases). The CDR3 is 16 residues long. V lost 2 bases and J 1 base, leaving 14 bases between the germline ends. CDR1 is SEHNR, CDR2 FQNEAQ, per germline (reference sequence). The CDR3, as DNA: TGTGCCAGCAGCTTAACGGGGGGGCTAGGGAACACTGAAGCTTTCTTT. This sequence encodes CASSLTGGLGNTEAFF.

This clone was recorded once. The DNA of the CDR3 is TGCGCCAGCAGCTTAGAACCGGGACTAGAGTACAATGAGCAGTTCTTC. Its translation is CASSLEPGLEYNEQFF. The J gene is TRBJ2-1, the V gene TRBV5-1, with 8 positions matching TRBD2. V shed 2 bases and J 4 bases; nucleotides not matched to a gene: 8. The CDR3 runs to 16 residues. CDR1 is SGHRS and CDR2 is YFSETQ in the germline V gene.

This clone occurred once. This chain joins TRBV19 and TRBJ2-1, with D tentatively TRBD2 (5 bases). This CDR3 contains 14 residues. Germline V gene lookup returns CDR1 LNHDA and CDR2 SQIVND (reference sequence). The germline V and J ends were trimmed by 3 bases and 10 bases, with 16 bases remaining between them. The CDR3 region is CASSIEGSRGEQFF. CDR3 nucleotides: TGTGCCAGTAGTATTGAGGGATCCCGTGGGGAGCAGTTCTTC.

Regarding this clone: In the same sample, other DNA sequences code for this CDR3. The J gene is TRBJ1-3, the V gene TRBV5-1, with 8 bases identical to TRBD1. The CDR3 extends over 14 amino acids. The ends lost 4 bases at V and 2 bases at J; junction bases unmatched: 2. Germline V gene sequence: CDR1 SGHRS, CDR2 YFSETQ. The CDR3: CASSPDRAGNTIYF. The CDR3, as DNA: TGCGCCAGCAGCCCGGACAGGGCTGGAAACACCATATATTTT.

This chain uses TRBV5-1 with TRBJ1-1; TRBD1 agrees at 8 bases. After removal of 4 bases from V and 4 bases from J, the junction contained 12 bases not matched to a gene. The CDR3 covers 16 residues. Looked up from germline, CDR1 is SGHRS and CDR2 is YFSETQ. CDR3 in DNA: TGCGCCAGCAGCCCTAGGCAGGGGGCGACGACCACTGAAGCTTTCTTT. Translated, it gives CASSPRQGATTTEAFF. Variable domain in full (rest from reference TRBV5-1 and TRBJ1-1): KAGVTQTPRYLIKTRGQQVTLSCSPISGHRSVSWYQQTPGQGLQFLFEYFSETQRNKGNFPGRFSGRQFSNSRSEMNVSTLELGDSALYLCASSPRQGATTTEAFFGQGTRLTVV.

V gene TRBV5-1 combines with J gene TRBJ1-4, with 8 positions matching TRBD1. The CDR3 totals 15 residues. Germline V lookup: CDR1 SGHRS, CDR2 YFSETQ. Germline trimming cut 3 bases from V and 8 bases from J; bases unmatched to any gene: 9. The CDR3 DNA follows: TGCGCCAGCAGCTCCCAGGGGGCGCTTGAGGAAAAACTGTTTTTT. Protein sequence: CASSSQGALEEKLFF.

The genes are TRBV21-1 and TRBJ2-7; the table assigns TRBD2, which was not confirmed against the DNA. TRBV21-1 corresponds to a pseudogene. The CDR3 length is 21 residues. Written as DNA, the CDR3 is TGTGCCAGCAGCAAAGCGGCACCCCGGGAGTACCGGACTAGCGGGAGGTACGAGCAGTACTTC. Translation: CASSKAAPREYRTSGRYEQYF.

The chain has TRBV11-2 and TRBJ1-5; 9 bases fit TRBD1. The CDR3 contains 16 residues. V shed 5 bases and J 6 bases; nucleotides not matched to a gene: 11. CDR1 and CDR2 (germline): SGHAT, FQNNGV. CDR3 sequence: CASSRTDVQGAQPQHF. The CDR3 DNA reads as TGTGCCAGCAGCCGAACTGATGTACAGGGGGCTCAGCCCCAGCATTTT.

V and J are TRBV11-3 and TRBJ1-3; D is undetermined. Deletions cut 5 bases from V and 0 bases from J, with 8 bases between. There are 14 residues in the CDR3. The germline V gene encodes CDR1 SGHNT and CDR2 YENEEA. The CDR3 loop reads CASSPTISGNTIYF. CDR3 sequence (DNA): TGTGCCAGCAGCCCGACAATCTCTGGAAACACCATATATTTT.